The rows below give T cell receptor beta chains drawn from one sample of a study of patients and donors after allogeneic stem cell transplantation. TCRdb called the RT-PCR reads again in MiXCR, with one record for every CDR3 protein. The sample comprises fewer than 500,000 distinct CDR3 sequences, roughly 16% of which are singletons, and around 7.2% rests with the top ten. What was sequenced was blood, either unsorted or a sorted T cell fraction (not recorded which). These receptors were collected from a human donor who was either an allogeneic HSCT recipient or a stem cell or donor lymphocyte infusion donor (not recorded which). It is not recorded whose cells these are; they may come from a transplant donor. The CDR3 runs from the conserved cysteine through the conserved F or W. D genes are given only for firm matches. Rows give clone size only sometimes, using once, few, many, or a class for an expanded clone.

V	D	size	J	CDR3	DNA
TRBV7-2	TRBD2	.	TRBJ2-1	CASSPSRASGSSEQFF	TGTGCCAGCAGCCCGAGCCGGGCTAGCGGGAGTTCGGAGCAGTTCTTC
TRBV7-2	.	few	TRBJ2-5	CASSSYRGLRETQYF	TGTGCCAGCAGCTCCTACCGTGGACTAAGGGAGACCCAGTACTTC
TRBV20-1	.	few	TRBJ2-7	CSAREYKDEQYF	TGCAGTGCTAGAGAGTACAAGGACGAGCAGTACTTC
TRBV25-1	.	.	TRBJ2-3	CASSRRADPSTDTQYF	TGTGCCAGCAGTCGCCGGGCGGACCCATCGACAGATACGCAGTATTTT
TRBV5-6	.	few	TRBJ2-4	CASSLTLEAAKNIQYF	TGTGCCAGCAGCTTGACCTTAGAAGCAGCCAAAAACATTCAGTACTTC
TRBV12-3/TRBV12-4	TRBD2	few	TRBJ2-1	CASSVAGAANEQFF	TGTGCCAGCAGTGTAGCGGGGGCCGCTAATGAGCAGTTCTTC
TRBV20-1	TRBD1	few	TRBJ2-7	CSAREVPGTGKQYF	TGCAGTGCTAGAGAAGTACCCGGGACAGGGAAACAGTACTTC
TRBV28	TRBD1	.	TRBJ1-1	CASSLQGGEAFF	TGTGCCAGCAGCCTCCAGGGGGGGGAAGCTTTCTTT
TRBV27	.	.	TRBJ2-3	CASRLGVVPTDTQYF	TGTGCCAGCAGATTAGGGGTGGTACCAACAGATACGCAGTATTTT
TRBV7-2	TRBD1	.	TRBJ2-3	CASTPGGTGVADTQYF	TGTGCCAGCACCCCAGGGGGGACAGGGGTCGCAGATACGCAGTATTTT
TRBV15	.	.	TRBJ2-1	CATSSLHELGNEQFF	TGTGCCACCAGCAGCCTTCATGAACTAGGCAATGAGCAGTTCTTC
TRBV7-2	.	.	TRBJ1-5	CASSVTRGQPQHF	TGTGCCAGCAGCGTGACAAGAGGCCAGCCCCAGCATTTT
TRBV2	.	few	TRBJ2-7	CASSDVVSSSYEQYF	TGTGCCAGCAGTGACGTGGTTTCGAGCTCCTACGAGCAGTACTTC
TRBV19	TRBD2	.	TRBJ2-1	CASSIGWTSGSYEQFF	TGTGCCAGTAGTATAGGCTGGACTAGCGGGAGTTATGAGCAGTTCTTC
TRBV3-1	TRBD1	.	TRBJ1-2	CASSQDRTGVAGYTF	TGTGCCAGCAGCCAAGACCGGACAGGGGTTGCTGGCTACACCTTC
TRBV7-9	.	.	TRBJ1-1	CASSRTAGTNTEAFF	TGTGCCAGCAGCCGGACCGCCGGCACGAACACTGAAGCTTTCTTT
TRBV10-3	.	few	TRBJ2-7	CAISPGTPEDYEQYF	TGTGCCATCAGTCCCGGGACACCGGAGGACTACGAGCAGTACTTC
TRBV28	TRBD2	.	TRBJ2-6	CASSFPWGGSGANVLTF	TGTGCCAGCAGTTTCCCCTGGGGGGGCTCTGGGGCCAACGTCCTGACTTTC